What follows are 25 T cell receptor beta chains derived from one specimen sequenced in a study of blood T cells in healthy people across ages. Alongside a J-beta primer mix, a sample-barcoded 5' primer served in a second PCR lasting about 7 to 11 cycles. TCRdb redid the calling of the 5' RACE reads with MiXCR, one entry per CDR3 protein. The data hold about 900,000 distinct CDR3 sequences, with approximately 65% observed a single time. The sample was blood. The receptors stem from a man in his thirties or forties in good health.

Here the CDR3 reads CSVDGGDRYEQYF. CDR3 nucleotide sequence: TGCAGCGTTGACGGGGGGGACCGCTACGAGCAGTACTTC. V is TRBV29-1 and J is TRBJ2-7; TRBD2 agrees at 8 bases. The junction had 4 bases not matched to a gene; V was cut back by 3 bases and J by 3 bases. The germline V gene encodes CDR1 SQVTM and CDR2 ANQGSEA. There are 13 residues in the CDR3.

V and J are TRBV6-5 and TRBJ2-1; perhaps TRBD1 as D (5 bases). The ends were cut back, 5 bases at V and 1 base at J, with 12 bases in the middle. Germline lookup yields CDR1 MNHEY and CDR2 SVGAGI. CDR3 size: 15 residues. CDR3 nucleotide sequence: TGTGCCAGCAGTGGCCGGCGACAGTCCTACAATGAGCAGTTCTTC. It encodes CASSGRRQSYNEQFF.

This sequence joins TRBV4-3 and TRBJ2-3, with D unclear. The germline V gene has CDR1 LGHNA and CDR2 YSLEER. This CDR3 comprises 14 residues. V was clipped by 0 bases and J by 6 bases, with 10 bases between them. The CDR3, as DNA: TGCGCCAGCAGCCAAGATACCCCTCCGGATACGCAGTATTTT. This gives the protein CASSQDTPPDTQYF.

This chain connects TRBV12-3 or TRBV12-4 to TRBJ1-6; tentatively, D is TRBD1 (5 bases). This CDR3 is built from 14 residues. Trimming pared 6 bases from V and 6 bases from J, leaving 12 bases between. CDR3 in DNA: TGTGCCAGCAGCCCAGGGACGTTTAATTCACCCCTCCACTTT. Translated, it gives CASSPGTFNSPLHF.

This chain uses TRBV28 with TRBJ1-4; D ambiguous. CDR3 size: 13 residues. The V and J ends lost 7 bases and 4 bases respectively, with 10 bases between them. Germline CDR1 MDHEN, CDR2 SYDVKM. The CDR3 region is CASNTDLNEKLFF. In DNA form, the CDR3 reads TGTGCCAGCAATACGGACCTTAATGAAAAACTGTTTTTT. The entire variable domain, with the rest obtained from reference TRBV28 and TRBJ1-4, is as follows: DVKVTQSSRYLVKRTGEKVFLECVQDMDHENMFWYRQDPGLGLRLIYFSYDVKMKEKGDIPEGYSVSREKKERFSLILESASTNQTSMYLCASNTDLNEKLFFGSGTQLSVL.

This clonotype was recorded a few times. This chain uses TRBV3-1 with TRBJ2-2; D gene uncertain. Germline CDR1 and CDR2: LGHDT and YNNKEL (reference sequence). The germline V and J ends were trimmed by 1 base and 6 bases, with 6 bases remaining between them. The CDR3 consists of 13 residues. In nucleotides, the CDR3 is TGTGCCAGCAGCCAAGTTGGGCCCGGGGAGCTGTTTTTT. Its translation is CASSQVGPGELFF.

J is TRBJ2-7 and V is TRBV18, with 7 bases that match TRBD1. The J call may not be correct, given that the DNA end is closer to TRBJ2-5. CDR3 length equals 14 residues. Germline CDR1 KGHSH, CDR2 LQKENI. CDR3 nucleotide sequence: TGTGCCAGCTCACCGCGACAGGGAAAAGGGACCCAGTACTTC. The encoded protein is CASSPRQGKGTQYF.

CDR3 protein: CASSPQRDRTSYTQYF. CDR3 DNA sequence: TGTGCCAGCAGTCCACAACGGGACAGGACTTCCTATACGCAGTATTTT. The V call is TRBV6-6, the J call TRBJ2-3; 8 nucleotides agree with TRBD1. CDR1 is MNHNY and CDR2 is SVGAGI in the germline V gene (reference sequence). The CDR3 contains 16 residues. The J segment lost 7 bases and the V segment lost 5 bases, leaving 14 bases of the junction unmatched.

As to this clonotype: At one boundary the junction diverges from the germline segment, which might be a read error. The CDR3 DNA sequence: TGTGCCAGTAGCTCGTCCCGGGACAGGGGTGCAACTAATGAAAAACTGTTTTTT. Its protein product is CASSSSRDRGATNEKLFF. The rearrangement links TRBV7-9 to TRBJ1-4; 10 positions match TRBD1. Germline V gives CDR1 SEHNR, CDR2 FQNEAQ (reference sequence). The CDR3 is 18 amino acids.

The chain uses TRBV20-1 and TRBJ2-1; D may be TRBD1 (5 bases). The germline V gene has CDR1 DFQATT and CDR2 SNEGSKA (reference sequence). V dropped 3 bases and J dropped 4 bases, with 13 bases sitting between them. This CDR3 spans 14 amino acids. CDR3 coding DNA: TGCAGTGCTAGGACAGTGGATGGGTACAATGAGCAGTTCTTC. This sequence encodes CSARTVDGYNEQFF.

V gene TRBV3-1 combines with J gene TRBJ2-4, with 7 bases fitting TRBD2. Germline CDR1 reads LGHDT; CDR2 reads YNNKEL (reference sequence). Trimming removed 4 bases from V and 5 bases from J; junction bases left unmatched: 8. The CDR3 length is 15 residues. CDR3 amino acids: CASSLSAGSQNIQYF. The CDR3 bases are TGTGCCAGCAGCCTTTCAGCGGGGAGCCAAAACATTCAGTACTTC.

CDR3: CSALWGGGPNTGELFF. Here the CDR3 DNA reads TGCAGTGCCCTTTGGGGCGGGGGCCCAAACACCGGGGAGCTGTTTTTT. The chain couples TRBV20-1 to TRBJ2-2, with D perhaps TRBD2 (7 bases). V shed 6 bases and J shed 2 bases, with 19 bases lying between them. Germline V gene sequence: CDR1 DFQATT, CDR2 SNEGSKA (reference sequence). The CDR3 is 16 residues long.

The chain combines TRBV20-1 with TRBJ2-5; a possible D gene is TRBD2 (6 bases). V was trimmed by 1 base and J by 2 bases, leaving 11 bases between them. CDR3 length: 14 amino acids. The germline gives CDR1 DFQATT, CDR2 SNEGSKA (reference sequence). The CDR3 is CSARVAGIQETQYF. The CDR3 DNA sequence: TGCAGTGCTAGAGTGGCGGGGATTCAAGAGACCCAGTACTTC.

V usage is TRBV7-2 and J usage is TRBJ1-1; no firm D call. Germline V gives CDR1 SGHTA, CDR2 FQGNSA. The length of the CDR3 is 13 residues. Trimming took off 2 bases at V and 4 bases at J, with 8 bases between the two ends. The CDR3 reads CASSLSWGTEAFF. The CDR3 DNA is TGTGCCAGCAGCTTAAGTTGGGGCACTGAAGCTTTCTTT.

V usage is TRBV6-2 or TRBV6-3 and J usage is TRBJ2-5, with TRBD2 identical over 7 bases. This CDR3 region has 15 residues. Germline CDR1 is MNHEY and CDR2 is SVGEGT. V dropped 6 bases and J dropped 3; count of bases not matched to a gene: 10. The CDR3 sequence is CASSPPGGGEETQYF. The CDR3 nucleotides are TGTGCCAGCAGCCCCCCGGGGGGTGGAGAAGAGACCCAGTACTTC.

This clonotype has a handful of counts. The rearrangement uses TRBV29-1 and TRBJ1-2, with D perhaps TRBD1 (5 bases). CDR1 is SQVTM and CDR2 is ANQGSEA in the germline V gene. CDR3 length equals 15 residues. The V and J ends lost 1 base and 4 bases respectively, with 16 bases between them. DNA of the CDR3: TGCAGCGTTGAAGGAGGGGTTCAGAGAGCCTATGGCTACACCTTC. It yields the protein CSVEGGVQRAYGYTF.

CDR3 sequence reads: CASSLSMQGETQYF. The CDR3 region has the DNA TGCGCCAGCAGCTTGTCCATGCAGGGAGAGACCCAGTACTTC. The V and J genes are TRBV5-1 and TRBJ2-7; D possibly corresponds to TRBD1 (5 bases). TRBJ2-5 explains the end of the DNA better; the J call may be wrong. The germline CDR1 and CDR2 sequences are SGHRS and YFSETQ. The length of the CDR3 is 14 residues.

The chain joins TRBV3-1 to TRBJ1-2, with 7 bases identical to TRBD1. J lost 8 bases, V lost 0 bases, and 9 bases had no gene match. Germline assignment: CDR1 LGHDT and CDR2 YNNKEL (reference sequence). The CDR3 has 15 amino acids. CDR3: CASSQDLVTGYGYTF. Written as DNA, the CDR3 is TGTGCCAGCAGCCAAGATCTTGTGACAGGGTACGGCTACACCTTC.

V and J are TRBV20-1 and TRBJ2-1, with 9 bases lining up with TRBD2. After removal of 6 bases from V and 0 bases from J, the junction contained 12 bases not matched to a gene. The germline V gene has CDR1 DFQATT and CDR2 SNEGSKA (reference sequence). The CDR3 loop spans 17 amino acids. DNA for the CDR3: TGCAGTGCCCGGGGACTAGCCATCCCCAGCTCCTACAATGAGCAGTTCTTC. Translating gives CSARGLAIPSSYNEQFF.

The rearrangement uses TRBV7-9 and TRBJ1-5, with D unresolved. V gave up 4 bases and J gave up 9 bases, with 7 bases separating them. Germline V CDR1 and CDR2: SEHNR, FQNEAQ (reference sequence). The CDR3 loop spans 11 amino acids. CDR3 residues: CASSSPGPQHF. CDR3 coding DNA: TGTGCCAGCAGCTCCCCTGGGCCCCAGCATTTT. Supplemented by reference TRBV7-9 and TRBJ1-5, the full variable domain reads DTGVSQNPRHKITKRGQNVTFRCDPISEHNRLYWYRQTLGQGPEFLTYFQNEAQLEKSRLLSDRFSAERPKGSFSTLEIQRTEQGDSAMYLCASSSPGPQHFGDGTRLSIL.

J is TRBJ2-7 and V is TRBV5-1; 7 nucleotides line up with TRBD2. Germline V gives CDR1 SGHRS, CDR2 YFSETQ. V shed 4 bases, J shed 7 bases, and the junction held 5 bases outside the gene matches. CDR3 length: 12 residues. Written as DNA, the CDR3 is TGCGCCAGCAGCCCCGGACTAGAAGAGCAGTACTTC. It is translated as CASSPGLEEQYF.

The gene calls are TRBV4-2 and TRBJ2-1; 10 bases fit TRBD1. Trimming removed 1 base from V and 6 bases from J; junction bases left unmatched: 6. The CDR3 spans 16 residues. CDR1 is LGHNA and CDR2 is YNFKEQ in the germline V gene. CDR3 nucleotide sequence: TGTGCCAGCAGCCAAGTGGGTTGGGACAGGGGCAATGAGCAGTTCTTC. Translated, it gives CASSQVGWDRGNEQFF.

This CDR3 reads CSVGDSGTGSYEQYF. The CDR3 DNA follows: TGCAGCGTTGGGGACTCCGGGACAGGATCCTACGAGCAGTACTTC. The chain employs TRBV29-1 and TRBJ2-7; 8 nucleotides agree with TRBD1. The germline gives CDR1 SQVTM, CDR2 ANQGSEA. With V trimmed by 4 bases and J by 1 base, 9 bases remained unmatched. The CDR3 spans 15 residues.

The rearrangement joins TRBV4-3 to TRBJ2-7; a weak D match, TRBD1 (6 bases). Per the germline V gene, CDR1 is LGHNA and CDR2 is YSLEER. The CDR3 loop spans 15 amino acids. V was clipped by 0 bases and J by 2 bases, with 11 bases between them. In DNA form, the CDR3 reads TGCGCCAGCAGCCAAGATTACGGACAGCCCTACGAGCAGTACTTC. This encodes CASSQDYGQPYEQYF.

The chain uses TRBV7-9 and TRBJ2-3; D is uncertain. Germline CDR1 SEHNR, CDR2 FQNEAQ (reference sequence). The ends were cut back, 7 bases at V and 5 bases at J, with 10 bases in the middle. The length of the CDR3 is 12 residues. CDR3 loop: CASTFSGDTQYF. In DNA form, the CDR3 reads TGTGCCAGCACCTTTTCCGGAGATACGCAGTATTTT.